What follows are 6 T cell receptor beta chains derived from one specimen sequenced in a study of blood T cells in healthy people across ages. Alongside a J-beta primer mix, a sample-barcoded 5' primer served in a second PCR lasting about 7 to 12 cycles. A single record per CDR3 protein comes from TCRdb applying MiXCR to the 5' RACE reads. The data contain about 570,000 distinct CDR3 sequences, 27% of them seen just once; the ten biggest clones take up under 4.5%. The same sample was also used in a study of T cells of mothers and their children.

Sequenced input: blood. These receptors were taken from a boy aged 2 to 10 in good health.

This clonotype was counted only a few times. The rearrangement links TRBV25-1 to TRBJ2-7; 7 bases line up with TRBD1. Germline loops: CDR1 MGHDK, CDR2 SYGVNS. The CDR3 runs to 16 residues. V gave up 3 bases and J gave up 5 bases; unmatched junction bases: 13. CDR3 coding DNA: TGTGCCAGCAGTGATTTAATGACAGGGTATACGGACGAGCAGTACTTC. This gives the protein CASSDLMTGYTDEQYF.

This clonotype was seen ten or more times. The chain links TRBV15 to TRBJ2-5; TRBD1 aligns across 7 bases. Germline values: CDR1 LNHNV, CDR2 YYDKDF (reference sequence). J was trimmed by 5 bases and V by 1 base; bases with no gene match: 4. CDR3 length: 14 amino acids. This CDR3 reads CATSRVGGSETQYF. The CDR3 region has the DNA TGTGCCACCAGCAGAGTAGGGGGCTCGGAGACCCAGTACTTC.

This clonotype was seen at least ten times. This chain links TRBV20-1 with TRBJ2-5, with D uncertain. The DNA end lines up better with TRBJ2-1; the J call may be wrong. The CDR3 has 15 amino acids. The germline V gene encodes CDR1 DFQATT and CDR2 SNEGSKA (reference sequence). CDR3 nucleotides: TGCAGTGCTAGATACCTCGGTGGTTTTAGGAATGAGCAGTTCTTC. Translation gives CSARYLGGFRNEQFF.

The CDR3 DNA sequence: TGCGCCAGCAGCCTAGACAGCTATAACACTGAAGCTTTCTTT. Its translation is CASSLDSYNTEAFF. The chain carries TRBV4-1 and TRBJ1-1; D is possibly TRBD1 (5 bases). The CDR3 is 14 amino acids. V lost 4 bases, J lost 2 bases, and 11 bases lay in between. Germline lookup yields CDR1 MGHRA and CDR2 YSYEKL.

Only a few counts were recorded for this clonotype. CDR3 in DNA: TGTGCCAGCACCTCATTCAATGAAAAACTGTTTTTT. Translation gives CASTSFNEKLFF. The genes are TRBV11-2 and TRBJ1-4, with D unclear. V was trimmed by 7 bases and J by 5 bases, leaving 8 bases between them. CDR1 and CDR2 from the germline V gene are SGHAT and FQNNGV. The CDR3 sequence is 12 residues long.

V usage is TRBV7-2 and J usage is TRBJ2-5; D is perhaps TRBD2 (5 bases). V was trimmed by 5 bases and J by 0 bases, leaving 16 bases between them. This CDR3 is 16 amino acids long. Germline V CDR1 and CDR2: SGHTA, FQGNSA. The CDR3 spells CASSENPQRYQETQYF. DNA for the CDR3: TGTGCCAGCAGCGAAAACCCCCAGCGGTACCAAGAGACCCAGTACTTC.